This T cell receptor beta chain appears in the sequencing data of a study of OX40 agonist ivuxolimab in advanced cancers. The table came from immunoSEQ multiplex PCR; TCRdb's copy has only in-frame clones and leaves some out. Of 70,000 to 95,000 clones in the sample, roughly 91% were seen once. This CDR3 region has 15 residues. V was clipped by 2 bases and J by 7 bases, with 13 bases between them. Germline V gene data show CDR1 as SGDLS and CDR2 as YYNGEE. This chain uses TRBV9 with TRBJ1-6, with D possibly TRBD1 on 5 matching bases. This sample comprised CD4+ or CD8+ T cells sorted from blood, obtained in a trial of the OX40 agonist ivuxolimab. The sequence came from an adult with an advanced solid tumor such as melanoma, head and neck, liver or kidney cancer. The CDR3 DNA reads TGTGCCAGCAGCGTCTCCAGGGTTCTCAATTCACCCCTCCACTTT. Residues: CASSVSRVLNSPLHF. Full variable domain (remainder filled in from reference TRBV9 and TRBJ1-6): DSGVTQTPKHLITATGQRVTLRCSPRSGDLSVYWYQQSLDQGLQFLIQYYNGEERAKGNILERFSAQQFPDLHSELNLSSLELGDSALYFCASSVSRVLNSPLHFGNGTRLTVT.